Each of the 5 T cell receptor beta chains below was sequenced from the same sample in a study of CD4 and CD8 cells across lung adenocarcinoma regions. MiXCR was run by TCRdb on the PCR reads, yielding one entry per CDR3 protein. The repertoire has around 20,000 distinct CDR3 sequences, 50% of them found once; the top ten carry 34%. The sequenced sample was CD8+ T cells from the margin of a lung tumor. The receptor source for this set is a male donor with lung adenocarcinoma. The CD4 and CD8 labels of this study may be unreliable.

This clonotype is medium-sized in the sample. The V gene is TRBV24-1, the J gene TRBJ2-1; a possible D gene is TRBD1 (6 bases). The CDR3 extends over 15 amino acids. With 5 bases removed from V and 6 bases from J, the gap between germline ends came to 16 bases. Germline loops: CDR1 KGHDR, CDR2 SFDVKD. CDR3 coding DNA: TGTGCCACCAGTGTAGGGAGTACAGGGTCCAATGAGCAGTTCTTC. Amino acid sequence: CATSVGSTGSNEQFF.

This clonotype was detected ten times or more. This chain's CDR3 is CASKGSGRETQYF. The DNA of the CDR3 is TGTGCCAGCAAGGGTAGCGGGAGGGAGACCCAGTACTTC. The chain joins TRBV12-3 or TRBV12-4 to TRBJ2-1; 10 positions agree with TRBD2. The J call may be mistaken, given a closer DNA end match to TRBJ2-5. The CDR3 extends over 13 amino acids.

CDR3 residues: CASSDRSSGTADTQYF. DNA for the CDR3: TGTGCCAGCAGTGATCGGTCTAGCGGGACGGCAGATACGCAGTATTTT. The genes are TRBV6-1 and TRBJ2-3; 9 bases align to TRBD2. V was clipped by 3 bases and J by 4 bases; unmatched bases: 8. CDR1 MNHNS and CDR2 SASEGT come from the germline V gene. The length of the CDR3 is 16 residues.

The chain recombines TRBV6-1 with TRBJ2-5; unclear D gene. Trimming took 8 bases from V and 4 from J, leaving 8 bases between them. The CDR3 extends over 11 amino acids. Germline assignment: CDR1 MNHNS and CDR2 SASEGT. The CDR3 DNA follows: TGTGCCAGCCTATTCGTAGAGACCCAGTACTTC. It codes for CASLFVETQYF.

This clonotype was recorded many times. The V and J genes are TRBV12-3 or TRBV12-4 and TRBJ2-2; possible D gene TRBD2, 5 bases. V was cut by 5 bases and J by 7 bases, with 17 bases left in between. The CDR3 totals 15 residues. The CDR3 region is CASSPSGGPHGELFF. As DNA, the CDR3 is TGTGCCAGCAGTCCTTCGGGCGGGCCCCACGGGGAGCTGTTTTTT.